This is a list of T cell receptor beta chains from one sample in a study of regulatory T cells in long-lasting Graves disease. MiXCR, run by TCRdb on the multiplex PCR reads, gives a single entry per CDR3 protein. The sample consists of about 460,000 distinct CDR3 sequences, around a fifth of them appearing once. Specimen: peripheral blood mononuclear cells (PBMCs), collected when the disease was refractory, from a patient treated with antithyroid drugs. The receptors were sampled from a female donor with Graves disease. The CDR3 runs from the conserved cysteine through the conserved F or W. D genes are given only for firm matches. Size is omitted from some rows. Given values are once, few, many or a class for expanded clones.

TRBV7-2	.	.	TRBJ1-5	TGTGCCAGCAGCTTCGGACACTATAGCAATCAGCCCCAGCATTTT	CASSFGHYSNQPQHF
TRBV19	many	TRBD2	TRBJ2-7	TGTGCCAAACCCTGCAGCGGGAGTGGGTACGAGCAGTACTTC	CAKPCSGSGYEQYF
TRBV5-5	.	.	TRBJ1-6	TGTGCCAGCAGCTTGGGGCCAGTAAATAATTCACCCCTCCACTTT	CASSLGPVNNSPLHF
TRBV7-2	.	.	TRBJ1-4	TGTGCCAGCAGCCTCGCGGCAGGGACTGAAAAACTGTTTTTT	CASSLAAGTEKLFF
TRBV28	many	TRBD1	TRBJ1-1	TGTGCCAGCAGTCCCGGGGACAGACAGAACACTGAAGCTTTCTTT	CASSPGDRQNTEAFF
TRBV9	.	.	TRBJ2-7	TGTGCCAGCAGCGTAGGGGGGGACGCCTACGAGCAGTACTTC	CASSVGGDAYEQYF
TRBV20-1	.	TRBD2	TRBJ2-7	TGCAGTGCTAGAGTCCCGGGAGGGCCGGGTGAGCAGTACTTC	CSARVPGGPGEQYF
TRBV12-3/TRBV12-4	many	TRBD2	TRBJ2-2	TGTGCCAGCAGTTGGCTCCTAGCGGGAGAGGGCGGGGAGCTGTTTTTT	CASSWLLAGEGGELFF
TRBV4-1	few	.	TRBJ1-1	TGCGCCAGCAGCCAAGATCTAGGGACCAACACTGAAGCTTTCTTT	CASSQDLGTNTEAFF
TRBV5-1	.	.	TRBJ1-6	TGCGCCAGCAGCGACGCGGGGACATCTTATAATTCACCCCTCCACTTT	CASSDAGTSYNSPLHF
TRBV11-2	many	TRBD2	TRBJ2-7	TGTGCCAGCAGCTTAGATCGCGGGGGAAACGAGCAGTACTTC	CASSLDRGGNEQYF
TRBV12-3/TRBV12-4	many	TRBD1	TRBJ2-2	TGTGCCAGCAGTAACCGGGACAGGGTAATCCCCGGGGAGCTGTTTTTT	CASSNRDRVIPGELFF
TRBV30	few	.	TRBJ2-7	TGTGCCTGGAGGCGGGACACCTACGAGCAGTACTTC	CAWRRDTYEQYF
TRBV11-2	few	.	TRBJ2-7	TGTGCCAGCATCAGGGACCTTACCTACGAGCAGTACTTC	CASIRDLTYEQYF
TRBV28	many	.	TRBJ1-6	TGTGCCAGCAGCAGAGGCGGGGGGTATAATTCACCCCTCCACTTT	CASSRGGGYNSPLHF
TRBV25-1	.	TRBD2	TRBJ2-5	TGTGCCAGCAGTCAAACCGGGGGGGTCCCCACACAAGAGACCCAGTACTTC	CASSQTGGVPTQETQYF
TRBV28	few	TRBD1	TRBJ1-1	TGTGCCAGCAGCACCGGGACAGGGACATTGAACACTGAAGCTTTCTTT	CASSTGTGTLNTEAFF
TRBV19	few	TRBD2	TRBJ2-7	TGTGCCACTGAGGCCGGGGAGGGCTACGAGCAGTACTTC	CATEAGEGYEQYF
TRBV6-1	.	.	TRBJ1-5	TGTGCCAGCCGGAGACTCGAGCCCAATCAGCCCCAGCATTTT	CASRRLEPNQPQHF
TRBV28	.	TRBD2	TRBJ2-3	TGTGCCAGCAGTTTCTCGCGGGGGGATACGCAGTATTTT	CASSFSRGDTQYF
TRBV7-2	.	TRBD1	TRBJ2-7	TGTGCCAGCAGCTTATTTACAGGGGGCGTATACGAGCAGTACTTC	CASSLFTGGVYEQYF
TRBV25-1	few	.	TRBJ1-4	TGTGCCAGCAGTGGTTCGACGGGACTCCCGACAACTAATGAAAAACTGTTTTTT	CASSGSTGLPTTNEKLFF
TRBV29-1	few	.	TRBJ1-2	TGCAGCGTGGGGTCGGCAGGGAACTATGGCTACACCTTC	CSVGSAGNYGYTF
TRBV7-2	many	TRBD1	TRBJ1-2	TGTGCCAGCAGCTCTTGGACAGGGCGAGGCTACACCTTC	CASSSWTGRGYTF
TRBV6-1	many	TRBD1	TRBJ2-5	TGTGCCAGCAGCCGACAGGGTCAAGAGACCCAGTACTTC	CASSRQGQETQYF
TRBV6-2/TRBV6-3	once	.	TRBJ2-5	TGTGCCAGCCGACAGGACCAAGAGACCCAGTACTTC	CASRQDQETQYF
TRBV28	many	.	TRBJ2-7	TGTGCCAGCAGTTCCCTCAGGTTATCCTCCTACGAGCAGTACTTC	CASSSLRLSSYEQYF
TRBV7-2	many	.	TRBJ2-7	TGTGCCAGCAGCTTAAGTCCCAGGGGCGACGAGCAGTACTTC	CASSLSPRGDEQYF
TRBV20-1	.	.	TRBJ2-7	TGCAGTGCTAGACCCTCAAGGGTATCCTACGAGCAGTACTTC	CSARPSRVSYEQYF
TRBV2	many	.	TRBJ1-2	TGTGCCAGCAGCGACCACGTCGGACAGCGTAATAACTATGGCTACACCTTC	CASSDHVGQRNNYGYTF
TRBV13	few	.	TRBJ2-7	TGTGCCAGCAGCTCGCGGTATCTCTCCTACGAGCAGTACTTC	CASSSRYLSYEQYF
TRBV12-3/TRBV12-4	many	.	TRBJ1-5	TGTGCCAGCAGTCCCCGACCCAAACGAAGGGGCAATCAGCCCCAGCATTTT	CASSPRPKRRGNQPQHF
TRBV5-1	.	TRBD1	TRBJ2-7	TGCGCCAGCAGCGTGGACAGGGGCCGTGTGTCCTACGAGCAGTACTTC	CASSVDRGRVSYEQYF
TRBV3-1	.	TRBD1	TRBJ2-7	TGTGCCAGCAGCCCCCCCTCGGGACAGGGAGACGAGCAGTACTTC	CASSPPSGQGDEQYF
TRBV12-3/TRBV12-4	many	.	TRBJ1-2	TGTGCCAGCAGGGCGGAGGGCCTTGGGGATGGCTACACCTTC	CASRAEGLGDGYTF
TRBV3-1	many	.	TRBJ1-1	TGTGCCAGCAGCCAAGGGGCGGCTAGCACTGAAGCTTTCTTT	CASSQGAASTEAFF
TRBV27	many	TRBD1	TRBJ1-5	TGTGCCAGCAGTTTGGGACAGGCCCTTCGGCCCCAGCATTTT	CASSLGQALRPQHF
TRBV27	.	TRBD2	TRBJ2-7	TGTGCCAGCGCCCGGACTAGCGGCTACGAGCAGTACTTC	CASARTSGYEQYF
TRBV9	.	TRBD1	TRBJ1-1	TGTGCCAGCAGCGGAACACCGGCAGGGGGACGGAGCACTGAAGCTTTCTTT	CASSGTPAGGRSTEAFF
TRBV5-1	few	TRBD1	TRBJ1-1	TGCGCCAGCAGCCCCAACGAGCCGACAGGGATGGGGACTGAAGCTTTCTTT	CASSPNEPTGMGTEAFF
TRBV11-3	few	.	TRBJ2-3	TGTGCCAGCAGCTTAGGTTTTGGGACTCCTTCTTCTAGCACAGATACGCAGTATTTT	CASSLGFGTPSSSTDTQYF
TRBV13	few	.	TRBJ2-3	TGTGCCAGCAGCTTAGGGCCCCTGGGAGATACGCAGTATTTT	CASSLGPLGDTQYF
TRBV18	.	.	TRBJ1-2	TGTGCCAGCTCACCACTAGACAGACTATATGGCTACACCTTC	CASSPLDRLYGYTF
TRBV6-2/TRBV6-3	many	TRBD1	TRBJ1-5	TGTGCCAGCAGTTCAGGGGGCTCGGGCAATCAGCCCCAGCATTTT	CASSSGGSGNQPQHF
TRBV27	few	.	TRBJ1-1	TGTGCCAGCAGTTTAAGGGGTAGGGCTTTCTTT	CASSLRGRAFF